This T cell receptor (beta chain) was observed in a study of Ad26.COV2.S vaccination and SARS-CoV-2 variants. Turning to the study itself: Vaccine-arm donor from the placebo-controlled COV1001 Ad26.COV2.S trial.

The treatment: roughly 19 received Ad26.COV2.S at low or high dose, single or two shots; five or six received placebo; per-sample allocation not given. Collection of samples fell on day 63 after the first vaccine or placebo injection. Measured with immunoSEQ multiplex PCR; TCRdb has only the in-frame clones, and not every one. The sample holds about 680,000 clones, roughly nine tenths seen once. This clonotype originated in a person between 18 and 60 years old who received the Ad26.COV2.S COVID-19 vaccine or a placebo. Sample: peripheral blood, taken in a trial of Ad26.COV2.S vaccine versus placebo.

The DNA of the CDR3 is TGTGCCAGCAGGACTTCCGGGACAGGGACCTACAATGAGCAGTTCTTC. Translation gives CASRTSGTGTYNEQFF. This chain connects TRBV6-6 to TRBJ2-1; 9 bases map to TRBD1. Germline V gene sequence: CDR1 MNHNY, CDR2 SVGAGI (reference sequence). V lost 6 bases to trimming and J lost 2 bases; unmatched junction nucleotides: 8. This CDR3 contains 16 residues.